One sample yielded the 26 T cell receptor beta chains listed below, sequenced in a study of blood T cells in healthy people across ages. A J-beta primer mix and a sample-barcoded 5' primer were used in a second PCR of roughly 6 to 11 cycles. In TCRdb, the 5' RACE reads were re-called with MiXCR into one record per CDR3 protein. The sample has approximately 810,000 distinct CDR3 sequences, under 40% seen once. Sequencing was carried out using blood. The receptors here all came from a man in his late teens or twenties in good health.

This chain links TRBV20-1 with TRBJ2-7, with D possibly called TRBD1 or TRBD2 (5 bases each). V was clipped by 1 base and J by 5 bases, with 18 bases between them. Germline CDR1 DFQATT, CDR2 SNEGSKA (reference sequence). The CDR3 contains 15 residues. Written as DNA, the CDR3 is TGCAGTGCTAGAGCGCTGGCAGGGAGTAGGGACGAGCAGTACTTC. Translating it yields CSARALAGSRDEQYF.

The CDR3 region is CASSWGRFGGGLYNEQYF. The CDR3 DNA is TGTGCCAGCAGTTGGGGTCGATTCGGCGGGGGCCTATACAATGAGCAGTACTTC. The genes are TRBV12-3 or TRBV12-4 and TRBJ2-5, with D maybe TRBD2 (7 bases). V was trimmed by 4 bases and J by 11 bases, leaving 32 bases between them. There are 18 residues in the CDR3.

V usage is TRBV7-2 and J usage is TRBJ1-4; D is undetermined. The CDR3 is 15 residues long. Germline V gene lookup returns CDR1 SGHTA and CDR2 FQGNSA. V was clipped by 2 bases and J by 2 bases, with 9 bases between them. For the CDR3, the DNA is TGTGCCAGCAGCTTAACGATGGTGACTAATGAAAAACTGTTTTTT. This translates into CASSLTMVTNEKLFF.

Of note for this clonotype: Relative to the germline gene, one junction end is altered; a read error may explain this. CDR3 sequence (DNA): TGTGCCTGCAGCTTAGCACGGGCAGAGCAGTACTTC. It yields the protein CACSLARAEQYF. This rearrangement joins TRBV7-2 to TRBJ2-7; D is uncertain. This CDR3 is 12 amino acids long. The germline CDR1 and CDR2 sequences are SGHTA and FQGNSA.

The V and J genes are TRBV7-6 and TRBJ2-5; possible D gene TRBD1, 6 bases. V was cut by 1 base and J by 11 bases, with 23 bases left in between. CDR1 is SGHVS, CDR2 FNYEAQ, per germline. The CDR3 is 16 amino acids. The CDR3 protein is CASSLGRGSSYNEQYF. In DNA, the CDR3 is TGTGCCAGCAGCTTAGGCAGGGGTTCTTCCTACAATGAGCAGTACTTC.

The chain carries TRBV2 and TRBJ1-2; D gene uncertain. The CDR3 has 14 residues. V lost 7 bases and J 4 bases, leaving 16 bases between the germline ends. Germline V gene sequence: CDR1 SNHLY, CDR2 FYNNEI. CDR3 amino acids: CASNSNRDVYGYTF. The CDR3 coding sequence is TGTGCCAGCAACTCCAACCGGGATGTCTATGGCTACACCTTC.

The chain couples TRBV5-5 to TRBJ2-7, with D possibly being TRBD1 (6 bases). Germline values: CDR1 SGHKS, CDR2 YYEKEE (reference sequence). CDR3 length equals 15 residues. Trimming took 0 bases from V and 2 from J, leaving 12 bases between them. This CDR3 is CASSLAAAGAYEQYF. In DNA, the CDR3 is TGTGCCAGCAGCTTGGCCGCAGCAGGGGCCTACGAGCAGTACTTC.

This clonotype was observed a handful of times. The chain joins TRBV12-3 or TRBV12-4 to TRBJ2-3; D might be TRBD1 or TRBD2, each matching 5 bases. The V gene lost 3 bases and the J gene lost 0 bases, with 13 bases spanning the gap. The CDR3 consists of 16 residues. CDR3 nucleotide sequence: TGTGCCAGCAGTTTCCGGGACCGAAAAAGCACAGATACGCAGTATTTT. Protein product: CASSFRDRKSTDTQYF.

V gene TRBV28 combines with J gene TRBJ2-1; 8 bases align to TRBD1. Per the germline V gene, CDR1 is MDHEN and CDR2 is SYDVKM. There are 17 residues in the CDR3. V was pared by 6 bases and J by 1 base, with 11 bases of the junction left unmatched. The CDR3 bases are TGTGCCAGCAGGACCGCAGGGGGCGGAGGGTCCTACAATGAGCAGTTCTTC. As protein: CASRTAGGGGSYNEQFF.

As concerns this clonotype: This could be a read error, since a much larger clone is one nucleotide away. This chain joins TRBV12-3 or TRBV12-4 and TRBJ2-5; D may be TRBD2 (6 bases). CDR3 size: 16 residues. CDR3 protein: CANSFRRWDFQETQYF. The DNA for the CDR3 is TGTGCCAACAGTTTTCGGAGGTGGGACTTCCAAGAGACCCAGTACTTC.

V is TRBV20-1 and J is TRBJ1-1, with 8 nucleotides matching TRBD1. The germline gives CDR1 DFQATT, CDR2 SNEGSKA (reference sequence). V lost 2 bases and J lost 1; bases outside the gene matches: 3. CDR3 length: 14 residues. The CDR3 nucleotides read TGCAGTGCTAGAAGGACAGGGCCGAACACTGAAGCTTTCTTT. This translates into CSARRTGPNTEAFF.

This rearrangement joins TRBV5-1 to TRBJ2-6; D is perhaps TRBD1 or TRBD2 (5 bases each). The CDR3 is made up of 14 amino acids. Trimming removed 5 bases at V and 2 bases at J, with 8 bases between. Germline CDR1 and CDR2: SGHRS and YFSETQ. The CDR3 sequence: CASRGVAGANVLTF. CDR3 nucleotide sequence: TGCGCCAGCAGGGGGGTCGCTGGGGCCAACGTCCTGACTTTC.

Regarding this clonotype: A much larger clonotype is one base distant, so this may be a read error. As DNA, the CDR3 is TGTGCCAGCAGCCGGGGACAGGGACCCTGCGAGCAGTACTTC. Encoded protein: CASSRGQGPCEQYF. This chain joins TRBV12-3 or TRBV12-4 and TRBJ2-7; TRBD1 matches at 9 bases. This CDR3 contains 14 residues. V shed 6 bases and J 6 bases; nucleotides not matched to a gene: 9.

The chain combines TRBV5-1 with TRBJ2-1; D remains unclear. The assigned J gene may be wrong: the sequence end matches TRBJ2-7 better. The CDR3 loop spans 15 amino acids. Germline loops: CDR1 SGHRS, CDR2 YFSETQ. CDR3 bases: TGCGCCAGCAGCTTGGATTCAATCTCCTACAATGAGCAGTACTTC. Encoded protein: CASSLDSISYNEQYF.

On this clonotype itself: A read error may account for a junction end that differs from germline. This chain links TRBV10-3 with TRBJ2-3; possibly TRBD2 for D (5 bases). The germline V gene encodes CDR1 ENHRY and CDR2 SYGVKD. The CDR3 runs to 16 residues. The CDR3 region has the DNA TGTGCCATCAGCGAGTCCGGCTCAACCAGCGGAAATACGCAGTATTTT. This encodes CAISESGSTSGNTQYF.

The CDR3 nucleotides read TGTGCCAGCAGCCACTGGACAGGGGGTTACTCTGGAAACACCATATATTTT. The encoded protein is CASSHWTGGYSGNTIYF. This chain connects TRBV3-1 to TRBJ1-3; TRBD1 matches 10 bases. Germline CDR1 and CDR2: LGHDT and YNNKEL (reference sequence). After removal of 3 bases from V and 0 bases from J, the junction contained 5 bases not matched to a gene. This CDR3 is 17 amino acids long.

This clonotype was recorded at least ten times. The chain couples TRBV20-1 to TRBJ2-3; no firm D call. The CDR3 is 11 amino acids. V lost 3 bases, J lost 2 bases, and 3 bases lay in between. Germline V gene sequence: CDR1 DFQATT, CDR2 SNEGSKA (reference sequence). CDR3 sequence reads: CSARFTDTQYF. CDR3 in DNA: TGCAGTGCTAGGTTCACAGATACGCAGTATTTT.

About this clonotype: A single base separates this from a much larger clone, so it may be a read error. The chain joins TRBV29-1 to TRBJ2-1; 8 nucleotides line up with TRBD1. Germline CDR1 and CDR2: SQVTM and ANQGSEA. The CDR3 totals 12 residues. The V and J ends lost 5 bases and 13 bases, in that order; junction bases with no gene match: 10. The CDR3 spells CSVLGTGETQFF. As DNA, the CDR3 is TGCAGCGTTCTCGGGACAGGAGAGACCCAGTTCTTC.

This clonotype turned up a few times. Written as DNA, the CDR3 is TGTGCCAGCAGCTTGTTTGCCGGGACAGGGGGCCACGAGCAGTACTTC. It is translated as CASSLFAGTGGHEQYF. This chain links TRBV5-4 with TRBJ2-7, with TRBD1 matching over 12 bases. After removal of 1 base from V and 5 bases from J, the junction contained 7 bases not matched to a gene. The CDR3 is made up of 16 amino acids. The germline gives CDR1 SGHNT, CDR2 YYREEE (reference sequence).

This chain uses TRBV4-3 with TRBJ2-1; 8 positions agree with TRBD2. Germline V gene data show CDR1 as LGHNA and CDR2 as YSLEER. The CDR3 consists of 16 residues. The V gene end was trimmed by 1 base and the J gene end by 5 bases; junction bases not matched to a gene: 7. The CDR3 DNA reads as TGCGCCAGCAGCCAAGTGGCGGGGGGCGGGGACAATGAGCAGTTCTTC. It yields the protein CASSQVAGGGDNEQFF.

This rearrangement joins TRBV18 to TRBJ2-4; 10 positions match TRBD1. The DNA end favors TRBJ2-7, so the J call may be wrong. The CDR3 has 15 amino acids. Germline CDR1 reads KGHSH; CDR2 reads LQKENI. CDR3 coding DNA: TGTGCCAGCTCGTTTGAGACAGGGGGCGGCTACGAGCAGTACTTC. It specifies CASSFETGGGYEQYF.

This clonotype was seen just once. One base away lies a much larger clone, so this may be a sequencing read error. The genes are TRBV12-3 or TRBV12-4 and TRBJ2-3; a possible D gene is TRBD2 (6 bases). The CDR3 is made up of 14 amino acids. The CDR3 region has the DNA TGTGCCGGCAGGCTCACTAGCTTCACAGATACGCAGTATTTT. It encodes CAGRLTSFTDTQYF.

A remark on this clonotype: A much larger clone differs from this one at a single base, so this may be a read error. J is TRBJ2-1 and V is TRBV4-2; possibly TRBD1 for D (6 bases). The CDR3 totals 14 residues. Germline V gene sequence: CDR1 LGHNA, CDR2 YNFKEQ. CDR3 nucleotide sequence: TGTACCAGCAGCCAAGGAATACTAGGGGGTGAGCAGTTCTTC. Its translation: CTSSQGILGGEQFF.

The chain joins TRBV20-1 to TRBJ1-1; the D gene is possibly TRBD1 (5 bases). Germline loops: CDR1 DFQATT, CDR2 SNEGSKA (reference sequence). The CDR3 is 15 amino acids. Trimming cost V 6 bases and J 6 bases, with 23 bases left between them. The CDR3 spells CSAATTLSGYSEAFF. CDR3 DNA: TGCAGTGCCGCTACAACTCTTTCAGGGTACTCTGAAGCTTTCTTT.

The chain has TRBV10-3 and TRBJ1-4; tentatively, D is TRBD1 (6 bases). V lost 2 bases and J 4 bases, leaving 8 bases between the germline ends. CDR3 length: 14 amino acids. In germline, CDR1 is ENHRY, CDR2 SYGVKD. This chain's CDR3 is CAISEPGVNEKLFF. As DNA, the CDR3 is TGTGCCATCAGTGAGCCAGGGGTTAATGAAAAACTGTTTTTT.

The chain couples TRBV12-5 to TRBJ1-5; no clear D gene. The CDR3 contains 16 residues. CDR1 LGHNT and CDR2 FRNRAP come from the germline V gene. The V gene lost 3 bases and the J gene lost 2 bases, with 14 bases spanning the gap. CDR3 region: CASGLKGARGNQPQHF. The CDR3 DNA follows: TGTGCTAGTGGTTTAAAGGGTGCGAGGGGCAATCAGCCCCAGCATTTT.